This TCR beta chain is drawn from a study of CD8 T cells in Susac syndrome. CDR3 size: 16 residues. CDR1 SGHDN and CDR2 FVKESK come from the germline V gene. V trimming: 3 bases; J trimming: 8 bases; junction bases outside the gene matches: 15. CD8+ and CD4+ T cells from blood underwent TCR beta sequencing. Reverse transcription used about 0.5 to 1 ug RNA and random hexamers. By means of immunoSEQ multiplex PCR, TCR beta CDR3 spanning 54 Vbeta and 13 Jbeta underwent amplification. Using its own MiXCR run on the immunoSEQ multiplex PCR reads, TCRdb lists one record per CDR3 protein. The sample yields about 290,000 distinct CDR3 sequences, approximately 90% seen once.

The TCR comes from a human donor with multiple sclerosis. Sequencing input: CD8+ T cells from PBMCs. The chain has TRBV14 and TRBJ2-5; 7 nucleotides agree with TRBD2. The CDR3 here is CASSHQTGTTRLTQYF. The CDR3 DNA follows: TGTGCCAGCAGCCACCAGACCGGGACTACACGGTTAACCCAGTACTTC.